This T cell receptor beta chain was found in a study of early T cells in non-severe SARS-CoV-2 infection (dated by TCRdb to the early 2020s). Background for the entire study: Bulk RNA from unsorted whole blood was used for TCR sequencing, so alpha and beta chains could not be paired. Results and caveats for the whole study, not just this receptor: VDJdb matching was skewed toward anti-spike CD8 responses and likely underestimated virus-specific expansions by missing private and CD4 specificities.

A case-control design nested within a healthcare worker cohort in London, UK, was used, with weekly nasopharyngeal swab PCR tests and blood sampling performed. Healthcare workers were recruited between 23 and 31 March 2020, during the week of the UK lockdown, and were followed weekly for up to roughly 15 weeks. To prepare the library, 5' RACE was applied. TCRdb records NextSeq 500 as the sequencer. The TCR library protocol attached unique molecular identifiers to individual cDNA molecules to correct for sequencing error and PCR bias. Both TCR alpha and beta chains were sequenced, and tight co-correlation was observed between alpha and beta sequence abundances in each sample. In the authors' own workflow: V gene, J gene and CDR3 annotation of TCR sequences was performed with Decombinator V4. TCRs were defined as expanded if a significant change between any two time points was detected under a Poisson model with p below 0.0001. Abundances of TCRs were expressed as counts per million after normalisation to the total number of TCRs sequenced in each sample. A search of VDJdb, accessed on 1 November 2021, was run for TCRs annotated to CMV, EBV and SARS-CoV-2, with TCRs annotated for multiple antigens excluded. In TCRdb, the public reads were trimmed at Q25 with fastp and aligned with MiXCR, with productive beta chains retained. Each entry is one CDR3 protein sequence, shown with its most common DNA and genes. TCRdb's processing, not the authors', yielded these V and J calls. The sample records more than 45,000 distinct CDR3 sequences, more than 7% of which are singletons. Together, the top ten hold around 3.4% of the sample.

In this sample, this clonotype turned up many times. Its antigen has not been determined. Base qualities are not provided; no much larger clone lies one nucleotide away. Material for sequencing was whole blood. This clonotype originated in an adult who was a healthcare worker with PCR-confirmed SARS-CoV-2 infection or an uninfected control (not recorded which).

CDR3 protein: CASSQGSLYGYTF. The sequence in DNA is TGTGCCAGCAGTCAAGGTTCCCTGTATGGCTACACCTTC. This chain joins TRBV27 to TRBJ1-2; no confident D gene assignment can be made. From a lookup of the germline V gene (reference sequence), CDR1 and CDR2 are MNHEY and SMNVEV. V gives up 5 bases and J gives up 5 bases, and the segment between their germline ends measures 12 bases. The CDR3 spans 13 residues, from the cysteine through the phenylalanine. Only the CDR3 part of the read is kept: 39 bases, read in frame from the first base.